This TCR beta chain emerged from a study of cytomegalovirus exposure and HLA in healthy donors. This CDR3 comprises 11 residues. PCR amplification relied on 60 Vbeta primers (plus 13 Jbeta primers). The table came from immunoSEQ multiplex PCR; TCRdb's copy has only in-frame clones and leaves some out. This table holds under 250,000 clones, around 73% found once. The sequenced sample was PBMCs. This chain connects TRBV12-2 to TRBJ2-7; the table calls TRBD1, which could not be checked here. TRBV12-2 is given as a pseudogene. The sequence was collected from a woman aged 25-40 years in good health and CMV-seronegative. The CDR3 coding sequence is TGTGCAAGTCGCTCCCACTACGAGCAGTACTTC. The encoded protein is CASRSHYEQYF.